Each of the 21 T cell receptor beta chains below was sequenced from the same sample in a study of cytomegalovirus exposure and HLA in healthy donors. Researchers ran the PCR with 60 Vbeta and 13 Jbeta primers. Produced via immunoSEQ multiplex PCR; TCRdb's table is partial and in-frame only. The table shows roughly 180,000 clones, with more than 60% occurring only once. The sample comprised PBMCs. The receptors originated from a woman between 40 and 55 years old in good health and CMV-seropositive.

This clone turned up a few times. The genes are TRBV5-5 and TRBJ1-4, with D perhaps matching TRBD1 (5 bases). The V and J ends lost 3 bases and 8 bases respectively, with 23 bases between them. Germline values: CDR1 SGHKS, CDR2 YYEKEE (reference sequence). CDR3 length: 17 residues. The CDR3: CASSWGLDAAGTEKLFF. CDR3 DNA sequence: TGTGCCAGCAGCTGGGGCCTCGACGCCGCCGGAACGGAAAAACTGTTTTTT.

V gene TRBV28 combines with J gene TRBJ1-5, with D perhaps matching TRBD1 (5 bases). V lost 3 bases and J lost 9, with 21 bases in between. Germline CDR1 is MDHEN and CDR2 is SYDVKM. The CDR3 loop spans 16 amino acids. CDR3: CASSFGSGTGGRPQHF. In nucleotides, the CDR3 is TGTGCCAGCAGTTTTGGGTCCGGGACGGGAGGTAGGCCCCAGCATTTT.

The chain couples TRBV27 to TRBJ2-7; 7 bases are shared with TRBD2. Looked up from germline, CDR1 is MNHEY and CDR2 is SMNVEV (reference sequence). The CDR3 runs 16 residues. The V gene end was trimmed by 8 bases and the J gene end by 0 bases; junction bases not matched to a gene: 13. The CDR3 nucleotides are TGTGCCAGCGGGCGGCGGGAGCGGAGGAGCTCCTACGAGCAGTACTTC. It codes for CASGRRERRSSYEQYF.

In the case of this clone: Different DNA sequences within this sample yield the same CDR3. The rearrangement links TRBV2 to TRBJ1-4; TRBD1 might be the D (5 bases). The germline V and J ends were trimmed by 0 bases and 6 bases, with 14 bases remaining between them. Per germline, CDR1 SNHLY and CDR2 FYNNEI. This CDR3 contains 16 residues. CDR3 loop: CASSEALGGGDEKLFF. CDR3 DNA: TGTGCCAGCAGTGAAGCCCTTGGGGGGGGTGATGAAAAACTGTTTTTT.

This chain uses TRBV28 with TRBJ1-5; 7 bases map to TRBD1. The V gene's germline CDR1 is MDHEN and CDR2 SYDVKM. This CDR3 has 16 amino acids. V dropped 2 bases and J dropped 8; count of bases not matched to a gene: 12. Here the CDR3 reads CASSLRGYRGREPQHF. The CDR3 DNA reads TGTGCCAGCAGTTTACGGGGGTACAGGGGACGTGAGCCCCAGCATTTT.

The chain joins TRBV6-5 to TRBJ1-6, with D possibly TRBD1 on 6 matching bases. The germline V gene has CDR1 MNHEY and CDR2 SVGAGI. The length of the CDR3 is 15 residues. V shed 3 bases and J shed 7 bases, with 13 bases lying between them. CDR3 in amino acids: CASSYEGTGNSPLHF. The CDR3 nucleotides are TGTGCCAGCAGTTATGAAGGTACAGGGAATTCACCCCTCCACTTT.

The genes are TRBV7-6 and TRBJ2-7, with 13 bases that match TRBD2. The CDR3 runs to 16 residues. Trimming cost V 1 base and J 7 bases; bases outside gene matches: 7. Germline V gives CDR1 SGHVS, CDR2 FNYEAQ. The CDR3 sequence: CASSLVGLAGVVEQYF. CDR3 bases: TGTGCCAGCAGCTTAGTCGGACTAGCGGGAGTGGTTGAGCAGTACTTC.

The CDR3 DNA reads as TGTGCCAGCAGCTTGGTCGGACAAACTGGAAACACCATATATTTT. Translation: CASSLVGQTGNTIYF. V is TRBV5-4 and J is TRBJ1-3; possible D gene TRBD1, 5 bases. The CDR3 length is 15 residues. V lost 0 bases and J 2 bases, leaving 9 bases between the germline ends. Germline-derived CDR1 and CDR2 are SGHNT and YYREEE (reference sequence).

The CDR3, as DNA: TGCGCCAGCAGACGGGACAGTTCCTACGAGCAGTACTTC. Protein product: CASRRDSSYEQYF. The V and J genes are TRBV23-1 and TRBJ2-7; TRBD1 aligns across 7 bases. TRBV23-1 is known as an ORF, though its function is uncertain. The CDR3 has 13 amino acids. V lost 6 bases, J lost 1 base, and 3 bases stayed unmatched.

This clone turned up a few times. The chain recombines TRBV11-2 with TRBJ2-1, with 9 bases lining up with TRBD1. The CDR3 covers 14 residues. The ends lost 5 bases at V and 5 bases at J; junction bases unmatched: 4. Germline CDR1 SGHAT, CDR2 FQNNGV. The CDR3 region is CASSVDRGNNEQFF. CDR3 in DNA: TGTGCCAGCAGCGTTGACAGGGGGAACAATGAGCAGTTCTTC. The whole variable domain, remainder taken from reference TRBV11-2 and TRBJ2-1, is EAGVAQSPRYKIIEKRQSVAFWCNPISGHATLYWYQQILGQGPKLLIQFQNNGVVDDSQLPKDRFSAERLKGVDSTLKIQPAKLEDSAVYLCASSVDRGNNEQFFGPGTRLTVL.

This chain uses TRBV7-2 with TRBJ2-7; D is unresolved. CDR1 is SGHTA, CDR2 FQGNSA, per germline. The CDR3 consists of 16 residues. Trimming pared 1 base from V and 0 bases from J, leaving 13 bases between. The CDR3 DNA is TGTGCCAGCAGCTTAGGGAGTCGCGAGAACTCCTACGAGCAGTACTTC. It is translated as CASSLGSRENSYEQYF.

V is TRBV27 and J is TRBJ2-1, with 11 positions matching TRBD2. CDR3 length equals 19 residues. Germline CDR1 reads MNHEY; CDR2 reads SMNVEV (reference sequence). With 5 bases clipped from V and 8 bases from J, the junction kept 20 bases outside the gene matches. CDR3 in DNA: TGTGCCAGCAGTAATTCTATCAAGGTCATACTTAGCGGGAGGGATGAGCAGTTCTTC. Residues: CASSNSIKVILSGRDEQFF.

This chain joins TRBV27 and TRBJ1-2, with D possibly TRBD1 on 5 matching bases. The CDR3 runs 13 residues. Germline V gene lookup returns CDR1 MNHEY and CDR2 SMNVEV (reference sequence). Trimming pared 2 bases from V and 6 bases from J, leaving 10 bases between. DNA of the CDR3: TGTGCCAGCAGTTTAAGGGGAGGGCATGGCTACACCTTC. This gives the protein CASSLRGGHGYTF.

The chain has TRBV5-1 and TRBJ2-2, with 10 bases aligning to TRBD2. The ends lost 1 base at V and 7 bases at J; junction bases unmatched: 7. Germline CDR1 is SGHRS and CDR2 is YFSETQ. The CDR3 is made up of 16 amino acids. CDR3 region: CASSLRLAGAGGELFF. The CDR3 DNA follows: TGCGCCAGCAGCTTGAGGCTAGCGGGAGCTGGCGGGGAGCTGTTTTTT.

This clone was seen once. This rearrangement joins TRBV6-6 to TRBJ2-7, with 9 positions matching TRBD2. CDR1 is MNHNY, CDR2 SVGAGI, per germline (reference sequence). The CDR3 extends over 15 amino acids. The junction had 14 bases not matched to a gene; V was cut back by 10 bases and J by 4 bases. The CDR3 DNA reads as TGTGCCACCTCGAAGCCGGGACTAGCAAATTACGAGCAGTACTTC. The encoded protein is CATSKPGLANYEQYF.

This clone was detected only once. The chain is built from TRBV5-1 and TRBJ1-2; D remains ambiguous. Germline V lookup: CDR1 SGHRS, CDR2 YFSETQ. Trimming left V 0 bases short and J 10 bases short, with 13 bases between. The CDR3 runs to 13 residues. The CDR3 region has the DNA TGCGCCAGCAGCTTGGTTTCGGAGCGGGCCTACACCTTC. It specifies CASSLVSERAYTF.

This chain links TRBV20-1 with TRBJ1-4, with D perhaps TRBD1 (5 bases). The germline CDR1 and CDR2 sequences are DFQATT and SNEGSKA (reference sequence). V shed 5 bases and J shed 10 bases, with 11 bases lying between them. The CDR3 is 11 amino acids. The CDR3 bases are TGCAGTGCTCTGACAGACGTAAAACTGTTTTTT. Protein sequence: CSALTDVKLFF.

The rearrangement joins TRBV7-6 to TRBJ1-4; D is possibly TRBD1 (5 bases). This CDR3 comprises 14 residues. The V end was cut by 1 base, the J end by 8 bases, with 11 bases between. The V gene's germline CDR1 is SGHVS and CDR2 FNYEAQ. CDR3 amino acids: CASSLEGKAEKLFF. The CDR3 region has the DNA TGTGCCAGCAGCTTAGAGGGGAAGGCGGAAAAACTGTTTTTT.

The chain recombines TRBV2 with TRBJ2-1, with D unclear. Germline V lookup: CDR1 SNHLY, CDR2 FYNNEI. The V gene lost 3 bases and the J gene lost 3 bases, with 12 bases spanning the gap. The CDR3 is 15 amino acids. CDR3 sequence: CASSERERRYNEQFF. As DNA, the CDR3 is TGTGCCAGCAGTGAGCGCGAGCGCCGCTACAATGAGCAGTTCTTC. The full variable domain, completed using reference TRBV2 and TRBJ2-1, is EPEVTQTPSHQVTQMGQEVILRCVPISNHLYFYWYRQILGQKVEFLVSFYNNEISEKSEIFDDQFSVERPDGSNFTLKIRSTKLEDSAMYFCASSERERRYNEQFFGPGTRLTVL.

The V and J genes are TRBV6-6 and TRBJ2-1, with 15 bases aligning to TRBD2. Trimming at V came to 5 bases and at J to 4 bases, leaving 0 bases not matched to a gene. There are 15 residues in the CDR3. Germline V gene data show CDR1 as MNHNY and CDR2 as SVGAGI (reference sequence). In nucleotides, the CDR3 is TGTGCCAGCAGTGGGACTAGCGGGAGGTACAATGAGCAGTTCTTC. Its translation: CASSGTSGRYNEQFF.

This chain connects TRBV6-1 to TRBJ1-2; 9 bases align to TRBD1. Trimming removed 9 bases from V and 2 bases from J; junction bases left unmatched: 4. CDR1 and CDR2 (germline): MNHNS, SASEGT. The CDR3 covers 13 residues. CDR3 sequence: CASRTGGNYGYTF. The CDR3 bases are TGTGCCAGTAGAACAGGGGGCAACTATGGCTACACCTTC.